This T cell receptor (beta chain) was found in a study of OX40 agonist ivuxolimab in advanced cancers. For the study at large: Partial responses were achieved by three patients, one with hepatocellular carcinoma and two with cutaneous melanoma. Study-wide points: What antigens the expanded peripheral T cells recognized was never established. In the 0.1-3.0 mg/kg groups, partial responders showed among the lowest expansion.

This table comes from immunoSEQ multiplex PCR, and its TCRdb copy is limited to in-frame clones, with some not included. The sample includes roughly 64,000 clones, approximately 79% seen only once; the top ten take about 2.2%. As concerns this clone: No antigen is known for it.

The ends lost 4 bases at V and 2 bases at J; junction bases unmatched: 3. CDR3 size: 16 residues. Germline CDR1 SGHNT, CDR2 YYREEE (reference sequence). The V call is TRBV5-4, the J call TRBJ2-5; TRBD2 aligns across 15 bases. This material consisted of CD4+ or CD8+ T cells sorted from blood, taken in a trial of the OX40 agonist ivuxolimab. The TCR originated in an adult with an advanced solid tumor such as melanoma, head and neck, liver or kidney cancer. For the CDR3, the DNA is TGTGCCAGCAGCCAAGGACTAGCGGGGGGGCAAGAGACCCAGTACTTC. Translating gives CASSQGLAGGQETQYF.